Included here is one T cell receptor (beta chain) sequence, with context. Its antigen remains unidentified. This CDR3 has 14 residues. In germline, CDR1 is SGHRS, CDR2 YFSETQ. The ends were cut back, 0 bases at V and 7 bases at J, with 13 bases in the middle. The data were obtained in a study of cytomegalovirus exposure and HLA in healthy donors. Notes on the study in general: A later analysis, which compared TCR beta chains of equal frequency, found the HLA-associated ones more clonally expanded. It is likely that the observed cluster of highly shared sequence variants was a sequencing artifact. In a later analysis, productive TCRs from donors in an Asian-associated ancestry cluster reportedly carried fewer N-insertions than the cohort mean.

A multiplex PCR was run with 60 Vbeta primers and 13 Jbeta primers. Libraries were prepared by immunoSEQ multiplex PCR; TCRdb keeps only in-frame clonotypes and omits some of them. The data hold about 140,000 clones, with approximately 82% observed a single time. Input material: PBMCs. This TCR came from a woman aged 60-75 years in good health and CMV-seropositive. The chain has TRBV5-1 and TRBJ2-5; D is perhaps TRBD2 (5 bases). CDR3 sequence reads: CASSLGGQPGTQYF. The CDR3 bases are TGCGCCAGCAGCTTGGGAGGGCAGCCGGGGACCCAGTACTTC.